The present T cell receptor (beta chain) was sequenced within a study of cytomegalovirus exposure and HLA in healthy donors. The overall study: A prior analysis found about 120 million unique TCR beta sequences from 150 million to 200 million T cells.

The CDR3 has 21 amino acids. Germline CDR1 SGDLS, CDR2 YYNGEE. With 0 bases clipped from V and 3 bases from J, the junction kept 20 bases outside the gene matches. The primer mix had 60 Vbeta and 13 Jbeta primers. Only in-frame clones appear in the TCRdb table, and some are missing; sequencing was by immunoSEQ multiplex PCR. Altogether approximately 73,000 clones are present, 79% being singletons, with the ten largest covering about 22%. Worth noting for this clone: Its antigen is not known.

Findings and caveats of the study: An analysis that was carried out later associated approximately 17,000 TCR beta sequences with HLA alleles at 0.05 false discovery rate. Later on, a genetic analysis was performed. It linked a missense variant in DCLRE1C with V- and J-gene trimming of TCR beta. Most TCR sequences were seen very rarely across donors, but some public TCRs occurred in many.

This TCR came from a woman in her forties in good health and CMV-seropositive. The genes are TRBV9 and TRBJ2-3; TRBD1 agrees at 9 bases. Material for sequencing was PBMCs. CDR3 loop: CASSVGPFPPADRGRTDTQYF. The CDR3 bases are TGTGCCAGCAGCGTAGGCCCGTTTCCGCCCGCGGACAGGGGACGAACAGATACGCAGTATTTT.